These 30 T cell receptor beta chains were sequenced from one sample in a study of shared clonotypes between healthy human individuals. Naive CD8 cells lacked CD45RO, underwent positive selection for CCR7 and left out terminally differentiated effector memory CD45RA+ cells. Repertoires were generated with immunoSEQ multiplex PCR, while TCRdb's copy carries only in-frame clones and drops some. The repertoire holds about 820,000 clones, with 80% to 95% as singletons. The sequenced sample was naive CD8+ T cells sorted from blood. The source of these receptors is a man younger than 40 in good health.

V is TRBV7-5 and J is TRBJ1-1. TRBV7-5 is noted as a pseudogene. The CDR3 has 12 amino acids. CDR3 sequence: CASSYENTEAFF. The CDR3, as DNA: TGTGCCAGCAGCTATGAGAACACTGAAGCTTTCTTT.

V gene TRBV9 combines with J gene TRBJ2-4; D is uncertain. V was pared by 4 bases and J by 8 bases, with 16 bases between. The germline V gene encodes CDR1 SGDLS and CDR2 YYNGEE. The CDR3 consists of 14 residues. The CDR3 is CASSKSSGWDIQYF. The CDR3 DNA is TGTGCCAGCAGCAAATCTAGTGGGTGGGACATTCAGTACTTC.

This clone was observed at least ten times. The chain uses TRBV6-4 and TRBJ2-1, with 8 bases aligning to TRBD2. The CDR3 is 16 amino acids. With 6 bases clipped from V and 6 bases from J, the junction kept 13 bases outside the gene matches. Per the germline V gene, CDR1 is MRHNA and CDR2 is SNTAGT. The CDR3 DNA sequence: TGTGCCAGCAGCTTGACGGCCGAAACTAGCGGCAATGAGCAGTTCTTC. Its protein product is CASSLTAETSGNEQFF.

This rearrangement joins TRBV10-3 to TRBJ2-3; weak D call: TRBD2 (5 bases). The CDR3 is 16 residues long. The ends were cut back, 4 bases at V and 2 bases at J, with 16 bases in the middle. Germline V gene lookup returns CDR1 ENHRY and CDR2 SYGVKD. The CDR3 DNA reads TGTGCCATCAGTGGGGCACGGGAAGGATACACAGATACGCAGTATTTT. Its translation is CAISGAREGYTDTQYF.

The CDR3 nucleotides read TGTGCCAGCAGCCAAGATCTTTCCGGCCGTCGAATGGATGGCTACACCTTC. Translating it yields CASSQDLSGRRMDGYTF. V and J are TRBV14 and TRBJ1-2; D call uncertain. V lost 0 bases, J lost 6 bases, and 20 bases lay in between. The CDR3 length is 17 residues. Germline loops: CDR1 SGHDN, CDR2 FVKESK.

This chain connects TRBV7-9 to TRBJ2-5; 10 nucleotides line up with TRBD2. The CDR3 has 16 residues. V gave up 5 bases and J gave up 3 bases; unmatched junction bases: 9. Per the germline V gene, CDR1 is SEHNR and CDR2 is FQNEAQ (reference sequence). In nucleotides, the CDR3 is TGTGCCAGCAGCAAAGCTAGCGGGAGATTTAAAGAGACCCAGTACTTC. Protein sequence: CASSKASGRFKETQYF.

The chain carries TRBV7-9 and TRBJ1-2, with 7 bases identical to TRBD1. The CDR3 consists of 11 residues. Losses at the gene ends were 5 bases for V and 6 bases for J; bases not matched to a gene: 0. Germline V CDR1 and CDR2: SEHNR, FQNEAQ (reference sequence). CDR3 nucleotide sequence: TGTGCCAGCAGCGGACAGGATGGCTACACCTTC. This gives the protein CASSGQDGYTF.

V gene TRBV6-1 combines with J gene TRBJ2-1; D is perhaps TRBD1 or TRBD2 (5 bases each). The CDR3 has 19 amino acids. Germline V CDR1 and CDR2: MNHNS, SASEGT. The V and J ends lost 4 bases and 0 bases respectively, with 22 bases between them. CDR3: CASSGRTGTLGSSYNEQFF. CDR3 in DNA: TGTGCCAGCAGTGGACGGACCGGGACGCTTGGCAGCTCCTACAATGAGCAGTTCTTC.

This chain links TRBV4-2 with TRBJ2-2; D is perhaps TRBD2 (5 bases). The V gene's germline CDR1 is LGHNA and CDR2 YNFKEQ. The CDR3 is made up of 16 amino acids. Trimming stripped 4 bases from V and 4 bases from J, with 16 bases between. This chain's CDR3 is CASSRYSSGGTGELFF. CDR3 nucleotide sequence: TGTGCCAGCAGCCGATATTCCAGCGGAGGCACCGGGGAGCTGTTTTTT.

The V call is TRBV30, the J call TRBJ2-3; the D is unclear. The V gene lost 1 base and the J gene lost 3 bases, with 8 bases spanning the gap. The germline CDR1 and CDR2 sequences are GTSNPN and SVGIG (reference sequence). The CDR3 extends over 13 amino acids. CDR3 sequence: CAWSDSGTDTQYF. CDR3 nucleotides: TGTGCCTGGAGTGATAGTGGTACAGATACGCAGTATTTT.

The V call is TRBV28, the J call TRBJ2-4, with 7 bases fitting TRBD1. From germline, CDR1 is MDHEN and CDR2 SYDVKM. Losses at the gene ends were 3 bases for V and 0 bases for J; bases not matched to a gene: 11. The CDR3 length is 18 residues. CDR3 protein: CASSFPPTGALAKNIQYF. CDR3 DNA sequence: TGTGCCAGCAGTTTCCCCCCAACAGGGGCACTAGCCAAAAACATTCAGTACTTC.

The CDR3 coding sequence is TGTGCCAGCAGTGACTCGAGAGAGACCCAGTACTTC. This translates into CASSDSRETQYF. The rearrangement joins TRBV6-4 to TRBJ2-5; no definite D call. The germline V gene has CDR1 MRHNA and CDR2 SNTAGT. The CDR3 consists of 12 residues. With 0 bases removed from V and 4 bases from J, the gap between germline ends came to 3 bases.

The gene calls are TRBV19 and TRBJ2-1; 11 nucleotides match TRBD2. The CDR3 loop spans 16 amino acids. V trimming: 4 bases; J trimming: 2 bases; junction bases outside the gene matches: 4. Germline V lookup: CDR1 LNHDA, CDR2 SQIVND (reference sequence). The DNA of the CDR3 is TGTGCCAGTAGTACGCTAGCGGGGGGTACCTACAATGAGCAGTTCTTC. Protein: CASSTLAGGTYNEQFF.

This sequence joins TRBV28 and TRBJ1-2; 7 bases align to TRBD1. CDR3 length equals 15 residues. Germline-derived CDR1 and CDR2 are MDHEN and SYDVKM. Unmatched junction bases numbered 8, after V lost 6 bases and J lost 1 base. CDR3 sequence: CASRPDREHNYGYTF. The CDR3 DNA sequence: TGTGCCAGCAGACCTGACAGGGAACATAACTATGGCTACACCTTC.

Turning to this clone: Other DNA sequences in this specimen translate into the identical CDR3. The V gene is TRBV28, the J gene TRBJ1-5; no reliable D call. Germline V gene data show CDR1 as MDHEN and CDR2 as SYDVKM. Between the trimmed V and J ends, which lost 4 bases and 0 bases, there was a span of 7 bases. The CDR3 is made up of 14 amino acids. CDR3 bases: TGTGCCAGCAGTTCCGGAAATAGCAATCAGCCCCAGCATTTT. Encoded protein: CASSSGNSNQPQHF.

V usage is TRBV4-1 and J usage is TRBJ2-7; 10 bases match TRBD2. Germline-derived CDR1 and CDR2 are MGHRA and YSYEKL. CDR3 length: 15 amino acids. Losses at the gene ends were 5 bases for V and 0 bases for J; bases not matched to a gene: 4. DNA for the CDR3: TGCGCCAGCAGCTACAGACTAGCGGGCTCCTACGAGCAGTACTTC. As protein: CASSYRLAGSYEQYF.

A note on this clone: Other nucleotide sequences in the sample specify the same CDR3. V gene TRBV9 combines with J gene TRBJ2-1, with 9 bases identical to TRBD2. There are 15 residues in the CDR3. Germline loops: CDR1 SGDLS, CDR2 YYNGEE. V gave up 3 bases and J gave up 0 bases; unmatched junction bases: 1. The CDR3 nucleotides read TGTGCCAGCAGCGCTAGCGGGGTCTCCTACAATGAGCAGTTCTTC. Protein sequence: CASSASGVSYNEQFF. The full variable domain, rest sourced from reference TRBV9 and TRBJ2-1, is DSGVTQTPKHLITATGQRVTLRCSPRSGDLSVYWYQQSLDQGLQFLIQYYNGEERAKGNILERFSAQQFPDLHSELNLSSLELGDSALYFCASSASGVSYNEQFFGPGTRLTVL.

V gene TRBV7-9 combines with J gene TRBJ2-3; the match to TRBD2 covers 13 bases. V shed 4 bases and J 2 bases; nucleotides not matched to a gene: 9. The CDR3 extends over 18 amino acids. Germline V gene lookup returns CDR1 SEHNR and CDR2 FQNEAQ (reference sequence). This CDR3 reads CASSSTSGRPWNTDTQYF. CDR3 DNA: TGTGCCAGCAGCTCGACTAGCGGGAGGCCTTGGAACACAGATACGCAGTATTTT.

V is TRBV7-9 and J is TRBJ2-7; no definite D call. The CDR3 extends over 12 amino acids. Looked up from germline, CDR1 is SEHNR and CDR2 is FQNEAQ (reference sequence). Between the trimmed V and J ends, which lost 7 bases and 2 bases, there was a span of 9 bases. The CDR3 protein is CASTTDPYEQYF. In DNA, the CDR3 is TGTGCCAGCACCACAGATCCCTACGAGCAGTACTTC.

V is TRBV7-3 and J is TRBJ1-3, with D hard to call. Germline V gene sequence: CDR1 SGHTA, CDR2 FQGTGA. This CDR3 has 16 amino acids. V was trimmed by 3 bases and J by 0 bases, leaving 12 bases between them. CDR3 nucleotide sequence: TGTGCCAGCAGCTTGGTGCCCAGGAGCTCTGGAAACACCATATATTTT. Its protein is CASSLVPRSSGNTIYF.

The chain is built from TRBV5-1 and TRBJ2-3; D is uncertain. The CDR3 extends over 14 amino acids. V was clipped by 6 bases and J by 4 bases, with 15 bases between them. Per the germline V gene, CDR1 is SGHRS and CDR2 is YFSETQ. CDR3 nucleotides: TGCGCCAGCACAAAGTACCCAAGGGCAGATACGCAGTATTTT. Amino acids: CASTKYPRADTQYF.

The rearrangement links TRBV28 to TRBJ2-3; 8 bases are a match to TRBD2. Germline-derived CDR1 and CDR2 are MDHEN and SYDVKM. With V trimmed by 5 bases and J by 3 bases, 10 bases remained unmatched. The CDR3 totals 16 residues. This CDR3 is CASSMTLAGRTDTQYF. Written as DNA, the CDR3 is TGTGCCAGCAGTATGACCCTAGCGGGTAGAACAGATACGCAGTATTTT.

The genes are TRBV4-1 and TRBJ1-2; the match to TRBD1 covers 7 bases. With 3 bases clipped from V and 8 bases from J, the junction kept 18 bases outside the gene matches. The CDR3 runs 17 residues. Germline CDR1 and CDR2: MGHRA and YSYEKL. DNA for the CDR3: TGCGCCAGCAGCCAGATAAGAGGTAAGGGACAGCAAAGCGGCTACACCTTC. Encoded protein: CASSQIRGKGQQSGYTF.

The chain links TRBV9 to TRBJ2-5, with TRBD1 matching over 7 bases. The CDR3 length is 16 residues. The J segment lost 5 bases and the V segment lost 2 bases, leaving 12 bases of the junction unmatched. CDR1 is SGDLS, CDR2 YYNGEE, per germline. DNA for the CDR3: TGTGCCAGCAGCGTTTTCGGGGACAGCGTGTTTGAGACCCAGTACTTC. Protein sequence: CASSVFGDSVFETQYF.

J is TRBJ2-1 and V is TRBV15, with 8 bases aligning to TRBD2. V trimming: 0 bases; J trimming: 2 bases; junction bases outside the gene matches: 12. Germline V gives CDR1 LNHNV, CDR2 YYDKDF (reference sequence). This CDR3 is 19 amino acids long. CDR3 DNA sequence: TGTGCCACCAGCAGAGATCTGGCAGCTAGCGGGCCCGCCTACAATGAGCAGTTCTTC. This codes for CATSRDLAASGPAYNEQFF.

The chain has TRBV10-3 and TRBJ1-5; 7 bases match TRBD1. The ends lost 11 bases at V and 0 bases at J; junction bases unmatched: 4. Germline CDR1 ENHRY, CDR2 SYGVKD. The CDR3 spans 13 residues. The CDR3 DNA sequence: TGTGCCGTTACAGGGGATAGCAATCAGCCCCAGCATTTT. Its translation is CAVTGDSNQPQHF.

This clone was counted once. This CDR3 is CASSVAAGPIYEQYF. The CDR3, as DNA: TGTGCCAGCAGCGTAGCGGCAGGCCCGATCTACGAGCAGTACTTC. The rearrangement links TRBV9 to TRBJ2-7; D not resolved. The CDR3 has 15 residues. CDR1 and CDR2 (germline): SGDLS, YYNGEE. V was clipped by 0 bases and J by 3 bases, with 13 bases between them.

The gene calls are TRBV23-1 and TRBJ1-5, with TRBD1 identical over 10 bases. TRBV23-1 counts as an open reading frame of uncertain function. The trim removed 4 bases at V and 4 bases at J, leaving 19 bases unmatched. This CDR3 is built from 20 residues. This CDR3 reads CASSLPKPIPPGQGNQPQHF. The CDR3 DNA is TGCGCCAGCAGTCTTCCTAAGCCCATTCCGCCGGGACAGGGGAATCAGCCCCAGCATTTT.

This clone was counted once. The V call is TRBV28, the J call TRBJ2-7, with TRBD2 as a possible D gene (5 bases). The CDR3 contains 17 residues. V was cut by 1 base and J by 0 bases, with 16 bases left in between. Germline V gives CDR1 MDHEN, CDR2 SYDVKM. CDR3 amino acids: CASSLSLWRASSYEQYF. CDR3 DNA: TGTGCCAGCAGTTTATCGTTGTGGCGGGCAAGCTCCTACGAGCAGTACTTC.

In the case of this clone: Different DNA sequences within this sample yield the same CDR3. The chain joins TRBV29-1 to TRBJ2-1; 10 bases are shared with TRBD2. CDR1 and CDR2 from the germline V gene are SQVTM and ANQGSEA. Trimming cost V 4 bases and J 5 bases; bases outside gene matches: 2. The CDR3 runs to 13 residues. The CDR3 region is CSVVGLAHNEQFF. The CDR3 DNA follows: TGCAGCGTTGTGGGACTAGCGCACAATGAGCAGTTCTTC.